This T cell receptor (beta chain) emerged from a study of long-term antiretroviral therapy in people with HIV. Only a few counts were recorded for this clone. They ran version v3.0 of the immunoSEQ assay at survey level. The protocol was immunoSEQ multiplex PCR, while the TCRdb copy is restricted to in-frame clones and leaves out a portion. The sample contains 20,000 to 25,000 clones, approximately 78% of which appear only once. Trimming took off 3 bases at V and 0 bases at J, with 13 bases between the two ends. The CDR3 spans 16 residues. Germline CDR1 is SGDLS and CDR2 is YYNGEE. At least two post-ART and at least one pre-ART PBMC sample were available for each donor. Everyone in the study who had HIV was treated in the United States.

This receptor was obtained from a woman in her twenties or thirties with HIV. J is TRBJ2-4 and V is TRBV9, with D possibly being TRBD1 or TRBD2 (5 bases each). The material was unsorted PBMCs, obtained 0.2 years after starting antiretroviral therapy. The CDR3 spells CASSGGTDLAKNIQYF. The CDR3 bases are TGTGCCAGCAGCGGGGGGACGGACCTAGCCAAAAACATTCAGTACTTC.